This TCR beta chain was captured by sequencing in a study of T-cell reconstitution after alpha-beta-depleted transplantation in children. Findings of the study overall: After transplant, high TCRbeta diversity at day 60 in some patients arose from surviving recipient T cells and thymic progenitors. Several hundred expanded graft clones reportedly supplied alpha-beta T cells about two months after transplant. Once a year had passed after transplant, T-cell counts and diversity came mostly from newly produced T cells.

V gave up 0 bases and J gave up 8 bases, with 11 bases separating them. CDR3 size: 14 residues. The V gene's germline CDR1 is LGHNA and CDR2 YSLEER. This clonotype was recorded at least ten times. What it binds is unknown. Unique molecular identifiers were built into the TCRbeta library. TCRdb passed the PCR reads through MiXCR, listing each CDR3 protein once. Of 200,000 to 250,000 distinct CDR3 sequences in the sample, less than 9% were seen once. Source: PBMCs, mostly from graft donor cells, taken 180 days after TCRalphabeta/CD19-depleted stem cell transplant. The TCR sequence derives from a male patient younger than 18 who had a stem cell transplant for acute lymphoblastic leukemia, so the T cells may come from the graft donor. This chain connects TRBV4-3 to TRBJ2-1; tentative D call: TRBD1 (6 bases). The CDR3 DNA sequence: TGCGCCAGCAGCCAAGAGACACAGGGCTATGAGCAGTTCTTC. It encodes CASSQETQGYEQFF.